The 14 T cell receptor beta chains below all came from one sample that was sequenced in a study of CD8 T cells in ankylosing spondylitis (dated by TCRdb to about 2017). Library preparation used 5' RACE. Sequencer: Illumina HiSeq 2500. The public reads were run again by TCRdb, first through fastp at Q25 and then through MiXCR, and only productive beta chains were kept. Rows are combined by CDR3 protein, so each entry shows the most common genes and DNA. Present in this sample are a few hundred thousand distinct CDR3 sequences, about 10% of which were seen just once. Clones ranked in the top ten supply 21% of the sample. The sequenced sample was blood, either unsorted or a sorted T cell fraction (not recorded which). The receptors were gathered from a male donor with ankylosing spondylitis or in good health (not recorded which).

This clonotype was detected a few times. The chain joins TRBV5-5 to TRBJ1-5; D may be TRBD1 (6 bases). The V and J ends lost 0 bases and 2 bases respectively, with 15 bases between them. This CDR3 comprises 17 residues. Germline CDR1 is SGHKS and CDR2 is YYEKEE (reference sequence). In DNA form, the CDR3 reads TGTGCCAGCAGCTTGGGCCACAGGGAGGGGGGCAATCAGCCCCAGCATTTT. Amino acids: CASSLGHREGGNQPQHF. The entire variable domain, with the rest obtained from reference TRBV5-5 and TRBJ1-5, is as follows: DAGVTQSPTHLIKTRGQQVTLRCSPISGHKSVSWYQQVLGQGPQFIFQYYEKEERGRGNFPDRFSARQFPNYSSELNVNALLLGDSALYLCASSLGHREGGNQPQHFGDGTRLSIL.

This clonotype was recorded a few times. This chain connects TRBV6-2 or TRBV6-3 to TRBJ1-4; D is possibly TRBD1 (5 bases). This CDR3 has 20 residues. V lost 0 bases and J 5 bases, leaving 25 bases between the germline ends. Looked up from germline, CDR1 is MNHEY and CDR2 is SVGEGT. The CDR3 region is CASSYSTKRFGRGPNEKLFF. The DNA for the CDR3 is TGTGCCAGCAGTTACTCGACAAAAAGATTTGGTCGGGGACCGAATGAAAAACTGTTTTTT.

This rearrangement joins TRBV20-1 to TRBJ2-1; D may correspond to TRBD1 or TRBD2 (5 bases each). Trimming left V 1 base short and J 9 bases short, with 16 bases between. This CDR3 contains 14 residues. Germline V lookup: CDR1 DFQATT, CDR2 SNEGSKA (reference sequence). The DNA for the CDR3 is TGCAGTGCTAGAGTACCCAGGGACCCGGGTGAGCAGTTCTTC. It specifies CSARVPRDPGEQFF.

This clonotype was counted ten times or more. CDR3 nucleotides: TGTGCCAGCAGCGAGGCGGGACACCTTGAAGCTTTCTTT. Residues: CASSEAGHLEAFF. The J gene is TRBJ1-1, the V gene TRBV11-2; possibly TRBD1 for D (6 bases). CDR3 length: 13 residues. Germline-derived CDR1 and CDR2 are SGHAT and FQNNGV. Trimming removed 5 bases at V and 7 bases at J, with 14 bases between.

This chain uses TRBV2 with TRBJ2-2; TRBD2 matches 12 bases. The CDR3 loop spans 17 amino acids. Unmatched junction bases numbered 7, after V lost 3 bases and J lost 5 bases. The germline V gene encodes CDR1 SNHLY and CDR2 FYNNEI. This chain's CDR3 is CASSDPSGGARTGELFF. In DNA, the CDR3 is TGTGCCAGCAGTGACCCTAGCGGGGGGGCCCGAACCGGGGAGCTGTTTTTT.

This clonotype turned up a few times. This sequence joins TRBV6-1 and TRBJ2-2; the D gene is possibly TRBD1 (7 bases). Trimming removed 7 bases at V and 0 bases at J, with 12 bases between. CDR1 and CDR2 from the germline V gene are MNHNS and SASEGT. The CDR3 runs 15 residues. The CDR3 nucleotides read TGTGCCAGCACCGGGGGACAGTCGAACACCGGGGAGCTGTTTTTT. It yields the protein CASTGGQSNTGELFF.

Many counts were recorded for this clonotype. The rearrangement links TRBV20-1 to TRBJ2-1; D is possibly TRBD1 or TRBD2 (6 bases each). The ends were cut back, 5 bases at V and 7 bases at J, with 24 bases in the middle. This CDR3 has 16 amino acids. Germline V gives CDR1 DFQATT, CDR2 SNEGSKA (reference sequence). This chain's CDR3 is CSAPTSTGGAWNEQFF. In nucleotides, the CDR3 is TGCAGTGCTCCGACCTCCACCGGGGGCGCGTGGAATGAGCAGTTCTTC.

In this sample, this clonotype turned up many times. The chain links TRBV5-1 to TRBJ2-7, with 8 bases lining up with TRBD1. The V segment lost 2 bases and the J segment 5 bases; nucleotides outside the gene matches: 9. The CDR3 spans 15 residues. Germline CDR1 SGHRS, CDR2 YFSETQ. CDR3 residues: CASSLGGRGRDEQYF. The CDR3 DNA reads as TGCGCCAGCAGCTTAGGTGGCAGGGGGCGAGACGAGCAGTACTTC.

Many counts were recorded for this clonotype. This rearrangement joins TRBV5-1 to TRBJ2-1; D is perhaps TRBD1 (6 bases). There are 14 residues in the CDR3. Germline V gene lookup returns CDR1 SGHRS and CDR2 YFSETQ. The germline V and J ends were trimmed by 3 bases and 4 bases, with 11 bases remaining between them. The CDR3 coding sequence is TGCGCCAGCAGCTCAACGACAGGATACAATGAGCAGTTCTTC. Protein sequence: CASSSTTGYNEQFF. The full variable domain, with the rest looked up from reference TRBV5-1 and TRBJ2-1, is KAGVTQTPRYLIKTRGQQVTLSCSPISGHRSVSWYQQTPGQGLQFLFEYFSETQRNKGNFPGRFSGRQFSNSRSEMNVSTLELGDSALYLCASSSTTGYNEQFFGPGTRLTVL.

Details on this clonotype: A much larger clonotype is one base distant, so this may be a read error. The rearrangement uses TRBV5-1 and TRBJ2-5; D gene uncertain. Germline CDR1 SGHRS, CDR2 YFSETQ. The CDR3 is 14 amino acids. For the CDR3, the DNA is TGCGCCAGCAGCTTGTCCAGCTCCCAAGAGACCCAGCACTTC. This translates into CASSLSSSQETQHF.

This clonotype has more than one count but fewer than ten. The rearrangement joins TRBV30 to TRBJ2-1; the match to TRBD2 covers 9 bases. The V gene's germline CDR1 is GTSNPN and CDR2 SVGIG (reference sequence). The trim removed 2 bases at V and 3 bases at J, leaving 5 bases unmatched. The CDR3 length is 15 residues. In nucleotides, the CDR3 is TGTGCCTGGAGTTCTCTAGCGGGGATCTACAATGAGCAGTTCTTC. Amino acid sequence: CAWSSLAGIYNEQFF.

The chain joins TRBV7-2 to TRBJ2-3; a weak D match, TRBD1 (6 bases). Trimming took off 5 bases at V and 5 bases at J, with 14 bases between the two ends. Germline CDR1 and CDR2: SGHTA and FQGNSA. There are 14 residues in the CDR3. The CDR3 nucleotides are TGTGCCAGCAGCGTCGACAGGTTCGGAGATACGCAGTATTTT. Protein product: CASSVDRFGDTQYF.

In this sample, this clonotype turned up many times. The V call is TRBV7-8, the J call TRBJ1-5; possible D gene TRBD1, 5 bases. The CDR3 loop spans 14 amino acids. Germline lookup yields CDR1 SGHVS and CDR2 FQNEAQ. V lost 5 bases, J lost 3 bases, and 11 bases lay in between. CDR3 loop: CASSIDSDNQPQHF. CDR3 bases: TGTGCCAGCAGCATTGACAGCGACAATCAGCCCCAGCATTTT.

This clonotype was recorded many times. V gene TRBV28 combines with J gene TRBJ2-2; TRBD1 might be the D (6 bases). In germline, CDR1 is MDHEN, CDR2 SYDVKM. V was trimmed by 7 bases and J by 0 bases, leaving 12 bases between them. The CDR3 is 15 residues long. The chain's CDR3 is CASKRGQTNTGELFF. The CDR3 nucleotides are TGTGCCAGCAAGAGGGGACAAACGAACACCGGGGAGCTGTTTTTT.